A single sample gave rise to the 22 T cell receptor beta chains below, sequenced in a study of vaccination effects on CD4 cells after COVID-19. For these receptors, no antigen is known. After around 10 days in culture, the CD4+ T cells were isolated. Two doses of BNT162b2 or mRNA-1273 vaccine were administered to participants. Profiling relied on immunoSEQ multiplex PCR, and the TCRdb table lists in-frame clones only, not all of them. This sample has about 66,000 clones; 74% occur once, and the top ten carry around 2.4%. The sequencing here drew on CD4+ T cells from PBMCs cultured without peptide, taken after COVID-19 vaccination. The receptor set was obtained from a human donor who received a COVID-19 vaccine.

The chain is built from TRBV18 and TRBJ1-2, with 8 positions matching TRBD1. Germline-derived CDR1 and CDR2 are KGHSH and LQKENI. This CDR3 region has 15 residues. Germline trimming cut 2 bases from V and 6 bases from J; bases unmatched to any gene: 8. CDR3 sequence (DNA): TGTGCCAGCTCACCATACATGGGACAGGAAGATGGCTACACCTTC. Translated: CASSPYMGQEDGYTF.

This chain links TRBV10-3 with TRBJ2-2; D not certain. Trimming removed 0 bases at V and 6 bases at J, with 8 bases between. This CDR3 has 14 residues. The germline V gene encodes CDR1 ENHRY and CDR2 SYGVKD. The CDR3 region is CAISESGVPGELFF. CDR3 DNA: TGTGCCATCAGTGAGTCTGGGGTTCCCGGGGAGCTGTTTTTT.

This clone was detected only a few times. The chain couples TRBV7-2 to TRBJ1-5; perhaps TRBD1 as D (6 bases). The CDR3 totals 14 residues. CDR1 and CDR2 from the germline V gene are SGHTA and FQGNSA. V lost 2 bases, J lost 3 bases, and 8 bases lay in between. CDR3 DNA sequence: TGTGCCAGCAGCTTAACAGGGACCAATCAGCCCCAGCATTTT. Its protein is CASSLTGTNQPQHF.

V and J are TRBV10-3 and TRBJ1-5, with D unclear. This CDR3 spans 15 amino acids. V lost 2 bases and J lost 1, with 9 bases in between. Germline lookup yields CDR1 ENHRY and CDR2 SYGVKD. The CDR3 DNA sequence: TGTGCCATCAGTGAGAACGGGGTAAGCAATCAGCCCCAGCATTTT. It yields the protein CAISENGVSNQPQHF.

The chain employs TRBV5-4 and TRBJ2-1; 14 bases are a match to TRBD2. V lost 4 bases, J lost 4 bases, and 16 bases stayed unmatched. Germline V gene data show CDR1 as SGHNT and CDR2 as YYREEE (reference sequence). The CDR3 has 20 amino acids. The CDR3 nucleotides are TGTGCCAGCAGCGCTACAGGGGGCTCCGGACTAGCGGGGGGTTACAATGAGCAGTTCTTC. This sequence encodes CASSATGGSGLAGGYNEQFF.

The chain carries TRBV9 and TRBJ2-6; tentative D call: TRBD1 (6 bases). Between the trimmed V and J ends, which lost 1 base and 0 bases, there was a span of 17 bases. The CDR3 covers 19 residues. In germline, CDR1 is SGDLS, CDR2 YYNGEE. In nucleotides, the CDR3 is TGTGCCAGCAGCGTACAACAGGGCCCAATCGTCTCTGGGGCCAACGTCCTGACTTTC. It codes for CASSVQQGPIVSGANVLTF.

The CDR3 DNA sequence: TGTGCCAGCAGCTTGGGTACTGAAGCTTTCTTT. As protein: CASSLGTEAFF. The J gene is TRBJ1-1, the V gene TRBV5-4; D is unresolved. Germline loops: CDR1 SGHNT, CDR2 YYREEE (reference sequence). V gave up 0 bases and J gave up 5 bases, with 2 bases separating them. The CDR3 spans 11 residues.

The V call is TRBV6-5, the J call TRBJ2-5; the match to TRBD1 covers 10 bases. Germline CDR1 and CDR2: MNHEY and SVGAGI. J was trimmed by 5 bases and V by 6 bases; bases with no gene match: 6. The CDR3 totals 14 residues. In DNA, the CDR3 is TGTGCCAGCAGCCCCGACAGGGGGCGGGAGACCCAGTACTTC. Amino acid sequence: CASSPDRGRETQYF.

Of note for this clone: Within the sample, other DNA sequences also encode this same CDR3. The V call is TRBV7-3, the J call TRBJ2-3; D is possibly TRBD1 (5 bases). The CDR3 has 13 amino acids. Germline values: CDR1 SGHTA, CDR2 FQGTGA. V was shortened by 5 bases and J by 5 bases, with 11 bases between the two germline ends. The CDR3 nucleotides are TGTGCCAGCAGCCCGCAGGGTGGAGATACGCAGTATTTT. Amino acids: CASSPQGGDTQYF.

The V and J genes are TRBV6-5 and TRBJ1-2; TRBD1 matches at 7 bases. Germline V gene lookup returns CDR1 MNHEY and CDR2 SVGAGI. Losses at the gene ends were 4 bases for V and 8 bases for J; bases not matched to a gene: 7. The CDR3 length is 13 residues. CDR3 sequence reads: CASSSGTARGYTF. The CDR3 region has the DNA TGTGCCAGCAGTTCCGGGACAGCCAGAGGCTACACCTTC.

Here the CDR3 DNA reads TGTGCCAGCAGCTTACGGAATTCACCCCTCCACTTT. This translates into CASSLRNSPLHF. The rearrangement links TRBV7-9 to TRBJ1-6; D is unresolved. Germline CDR1 reads SEHNR; CDR2 reads FQNEAQ (reference sequence). The CDR3 has 12 amino acids. Trimming removed 2 bases at V and 7 bases at J, with 3 bases between.

The rearrangement joins TRBV18 to TRBJ1-1; the D gene is possibly TRBD1 (5 bases). V was clipped by 3 bases and J by 1 base, with 12 bases between them. The CDR3 runs to 15 residues. Per the germline V gene, CDR1 is KGHSH and CDR2 is LQKENI. The CDR3 bases are TGTGCCAGCTCACCCTCGACAGTCAGGAACACTGAAGCTTTCTTT. Amino acid sequence: CASSPSTVRNTEAFF.

Only a few counts were recorded for this clone. V is TRBV27 and J is TRBJ2-1, with 11 bases fitting TRBD2. Per germline, CDR1 MNHEY and CDR2 SMNVEV (reference sequence). This CDR3 has 20 residues. Unmatched junction bases numbered 19, after V lost 2 bases and J lost 7 bases. CDR3 DNA: TGTGCCAGCAGTTTAATCCCCCTAGCGGGGGGATTGTTGGAAAGGAATGAGCAGTTCTTC. Its translation: CASSLIPLAGGLLERNEQFF.

This chain links TRBV2 with TRBJ2-2; 7 bases fit TRBD1. Trimming took 4 bases from V and 6 from J; bases not matched to a gene: 5. The CDR3 loop spans 14 amino acids. Germline V gene sequence: CDR1 SNHLY, CDR2 FYNNEI. DNA of the CDR3: TGTGCCAGCAGTGGCCTACAGGGGTCCGGGGAGCTGTTTTTT. Protein: CASSGLQGSGELFF.

This chain connects TRBV27 to TRBJ1-5, with 10 bases that match TRBD1. V shed 4 bases, J shed 2 bases, and the junction held 2 bases outside the gene matches. Germline V lookup: CDR1 MNHEY, CDR2 SMNVEV (reference sequence). There are 15 residues in the CDR3. CDR3 coding DNA: TGTGCCAGCAGTTCCGGGACAGGGGGCAATCAGCCCCAGCATTTT. Translating gives CASSSGTGGNQPQHF.

The CDR3 coding sequence is TGTGCCAGCAGCAAACCCGAGGGCGAGGACTATGGCTACACCTTC. Its protein product is CASSKPEGEDYGYTF. The genes are TRBV21-1 and TRBJ1-2. TRBV21-1 is a pseudogene locus. The CDR3 has 15 residues.

This clone was counted between two and nine times. The chain recombines TRBV2 with TRBJ2-7, with a possible D match to TRBD2 (6 bases). The CDR3 contains 14 residues. Trimming pared 7 bases from V and 1 base from J, leaving 14 bases between. Germline lookup yields CDR1 SNHLY and CDR2 FYNNEI. The CDR3 loop reads CASNGQRASYEQYV. Written as DNA, the CDR3 is TGTGCCAGCAATGGGCAGCGGGCTTCCTACGAGCAGTACGTC.

The chain employs TRBV18 and TRBJ2-5; D is unclear. Between the trimmed V and J ends, which lost 0 bases and 1 base, there was a span of 6 bases. CDR3 length: 14 residues. Germline V gene sequence: CDR1 KGHSH, CDR2 LQKENI. CDR3 DNA sequence: TGTGCCAGCTCACCACCAGTTTCCCAAGAGACCCAGTACTTC. This gives the protein CASSPPVSQETQYF.

V usage is TRBV9 and J usage is TRBJ1-1; D not certain. In germline, CDR1 is SGDLS, CDR2 YYNGEE. This CDR3 spans 13 amino acids. V gave up 0 bases and J gave up 3 bases, with 6 bases separating them. This CDR3 is CASSVAGDTEAFF. The DNA for the CDR3 is TGTGCCAGCAGCGTAGCTGGGGACACTGAAGCTTTCTTT.

This chain connects TRBV10-3 to TRBJ2-3; a weak D match, TRBD2 (5 bases). The V end lost 4 bases, the J end lost 2 bases, and 10 bases lay between the germline ends. The CDR3 is 14 residues long. Germline CDR1 is ENHRY and CDR2 is SYGVKD. The CDR3 spells CAISVGRFTDTQYF. As DNA, the CDR3 is TGTGCCATCAGTGTAGGGAGATTCACAGATACGCAGTATTTT.

The J gene is TRBJ2-4, the V gene TRBV3-1 (or the pseudogene TRBV3-2); D call uncertain. Deletions cut 0 bases from V and 9 bases from J, with 18 bases between. CDR1 LGHDT and CDR2 YNNKEL come from the germline V gene (reference sequence). The CDR3 contains 16 residues. The CDR3 DNA reads as TGTGCCAGCAGCCAAGACCCCAAATCGCCCCTGGGCATTCAGTACTTC. Protein product: CASSQDPKSPLGIQYF.

J is TRBJ2-2 and V is TRBV9; D uncertain. This CDR3 region has 14 residues. Germline CDR1 SGDLS, CDR2 YYNGEE. V lost 0 bases to trimming and J lost 5 bases, with 8 bases between them. Here the CDR3 reads CASSVEPVTGELFF. In DNA form, the CDR3 reads TGTGCCAGCAGCGTAGAGCCCGTAACCGGGGAGCTGTTTTTT. The variable domain in full, completed from reference TRBV9 and TRBJ2-2, reads DSGVTQTPKHLITATGQRVTLRCSPRSGDLSVYWYQQSLDQGLQFLIQYYNGEERAKGNILERFSAQQFPDLHSELNLSSLELGDSALYFCASSVEPVTGELFFGEGSRLTVL.